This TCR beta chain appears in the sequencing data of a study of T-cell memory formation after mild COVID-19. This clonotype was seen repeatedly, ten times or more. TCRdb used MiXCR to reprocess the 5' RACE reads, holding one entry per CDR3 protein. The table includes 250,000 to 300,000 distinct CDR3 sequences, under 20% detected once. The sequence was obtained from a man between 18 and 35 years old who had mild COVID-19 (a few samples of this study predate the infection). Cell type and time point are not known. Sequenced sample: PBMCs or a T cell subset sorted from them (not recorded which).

The CDR3 protein is CASTAGGTAEQFF. DNA of the CDR3: TGTGCCAGCACAGCGGGGGGGACCGCTGAGCAGTTCTTC. The chain combines TRBV9 with TRBJ2-1, with 10 bases lining up with TRBD2. Germline V lookup: CDR1 SGDLS, CDR2 YYNGEE. This CDR3 spans 13 amino acids. V lost 6 bases, J lost 9 bases, and 6 bases stayed unmatched. Filled out from reference TRBV9 and TRBJ2-1, the complete variable domain reads DSGVTQTPKHLITATGQRVTLRCSPRSGDLSVYWYQQSLDQGLQFLIQYYNGEERAKGNILERFSAQQFPDLHSELNLSSLELGDSALYFCASTAGGTAEQFFGPGTRLTVL.